These 4 T cell receptor beta chains were sequenced from one sample in a study of blood T cell repertoires in COVID-19. Profiling relied on immunoSEQ multiplex PCR, and the TCRdb table lists in-frame clones only, not all of them. This repertoire shows approximately 220,000 clones, around nine tenths found once; its top ten account for about 6%. Specimen: peripheral blood. The receptors were gathered from a man aged 60 to 75 who had recovered from COVID-19.

V usage is TRBV7-9 and J usage is TRBJ2-3, with 7 bases identical to TRBD1. The CDR3 is made up of 15 amino acids. J gave up 2 bases and V 5 bases, and 7 bases lay outside the gene matches. The germline gives CDR1 SEHNR, CDR2 FQNEAQ (reference sequence). Written as DNA, the CDR3 is TGTGCCAGCAGCCTTCAGGGGGTGGTCACAGATACGCAGTATTTT. Protein: CASSLQGVVTDTQYF.

This chain's CDR3 is CASSTLRNTGGYTF. CDR3 nucleotide sequence: TGTGCCAGCAGTACCCTCCGTAACACCGGGGGCTACACCTTC. The V call is TRBV27, the J call TRBJ1-2; D not resolved. Germline assignment: CDR1 MNHEY and CDR2 SMNVEV (reference sequence). V was pared by 5 bases and J by 8 bases, with 18 bases between. The CDR3 contains 14 residues.

The genes are TRBV6-5 and TRBJ1-2; 11 nucleotides match TRBD1. V gave up 6 bases and J gave up 7 bases; unmatched junction bases: 4. The germline gives CDR1 MNHEY, CDR2 SVGAGI. The length of the CDR3 is 13 residues. The CDR3 sequence is CASRTDRGRGYTF. The DNA of the CDR3 is TGTGCCAGCAGGACGGACAGGGGGCGTGGCTACACCTTC.

The J gene is TRBJ2-7, the V gene TRBV19, with TRBD1 matching 10 bases. CDR1 is LNHDA, CDR2 SQIVND, per germline (reference sequence). Losses at the gene ends were 10 bases for V and 3 bases for J; bases not matched to a gene: 9. The CDR3 totals 14 residues. CDR3 residues: CAKTTTGGVYEQYF. CDR3 DNA sequence: TGTGCCAAGACCACGACAGGGGGCGTCTACGAGCAGTACTTC. Full variable domain (remainder filled in from reference TRBV19 and TRBJ2-7): DGGITQSPKYLFRKEGQNVTLSCEQNLNHDAMYWYRQDPGQGLRLIYYSQIVNDFQKGDIAEGYSVSREKKESFPLTVTSAQKNPTAFYLCAKTTTGGVYEQYFGPGTRLTVT.